The 6 T cell receptor beta chains listed next were all sequenced from one sample in a study of naive and memory T cell subsets (dated by TCRdb to 2016 to 2017). The method behind the library was UMI-ligation and nested PCR. These reads were obtained on an Illumina MiSeq. The beta constant-region primer was an equimolar mix of two oligonucleotides covering both TRBC1 and TRBC2. Four rounds of PCR, combining the SP2 primer with nested alpha and beta constant-region primers, were used to amplify the ligated cDNA. The public reads were reanalyzed by TCRdb: fastp trimming at Q25, MiXCR alignment, in-frame beta chains only. CDR3 protein sequences are deduplicated, and each keeps its most common genes and DNA. The sample table contains 120,000 or so distinct CDR3 sequences; only one count was recorded for 35% to 40% of them. The ten top clones hold around 0.92% of the sample. Sequencing used central memory CD4+ T cells from blood. The sample's cell subset or site label, decoded: central memory, CD45RA- CD27+. The receptors here all came from a human donor in good health.

This clonotype was counted only a few times. The chain has TRBV5-1 and TRBJ2-7, with D maybe TRBD2 (5 bases). The CDR3 is 12 amino acids. V lost 0 bases and J lost 7, with 8 bases in between. Germline loops: CDR1 SGHRS, CDR2 YFSETQ. The CDR3 coding sequence is TGCGCCAGCAGCTTGGTTGGAGGTGAGCAGTACTTC. It is translated as CASSLVGGEQYF.

The J gene is TRBJ2-7, the V gene TRBV7-9; 7 nucleotides align to TRBD1. Trimming removed 5 bases from V and 1 base from J; junction bases left unmatched: 5. CDR1 is SEHNR and CDR2 is FQNEAQ in the germline V gene (reference sequence). The CDR3 is 14 residues long. The DNA of the CDR3 is TGTGCCAGCAGCCAGTGGGACAGATCCTACGAGCAGTACTTC. Its protein product is CASSQWDRSYEQYF.

This clonotype has more than one count but fewer than ten. This chain connects TRBV5-1 to TRBJ2-3; TRBD2 matches 13 bases. CDR1 is SGHRS and CDR2 is YFSETQ in the germline V gene. Germline trimming cut 4 bases from V and 3 bases from J; bases unmatched to any gene: 14. The CDR3 length is 19 residues. The CDR3 region has the DNA TGCGCCAGCAGCATACCCGGGACTAGCGGGGCCCTTCGAACAGATACGCAGTATTTT. Translation gives CASSIPGTSGALRTDTQYF.

A note on this clonotype: The germline gene is not matched at one end of the junction; a read error may be the cause. V is TRBV3-1 and J is TRBJ2-1, with TRBD2 identical over 9 bases. Germline V gene data show CDR1 as LGHDT and CDR2 as YNNKEL (reference sequence). The CDR3 consists of 12 residues. DNA for the CDR3: TGTGCCAGCAGCCAAGGCACGGGACTAGCTGTTTTC. This codes for CASSQGTGLAVF.

This clonotype has just a few counts. This chain uses TRBV29-1 with TRBJ2-5; perhaps TRBD2 as D (6 bases). The V gene lost 6 bases and the J gene lost 1 base, with 21 bases spanning the gap. The CDR3 is made up of 16 amino acids. Germline-derived CDR1 and CDR2 are SQVTM and ANQGSEA. The CDR3, as DNA: TGCAGCGTGGAGGGTAATGAGGGAGCACCCCAAGAGACCCAGTACTTC. Its protein product is CSVEGNEGAPQETQYF.

Details on this clonotype: It may be a read error: a sequence one base away is much more abundant. The chain carries TRBV29-1 and TRBJ2-5, with D perhaps assigned TRBD1 or TRBD2 (5 bases each). The CDR3 extends over 12 amino acids. The germline CDR1 and CDR2 sequences are SQVTM and ANQGSEA. The V end lost 7 bases, the J end lost 5 bases, and 14 bases lay between the germline ends. CDR3 nucleotide sequence: TGCAGCGGGGGACGGAGGCAGGAGACCCAGTACTTC. Protein: CSGGRRQETQYF. The entire variable domain, with the rest obtained from reference TRBV29-1 and TRBJ2-5, is as follows: SAVISQKPSRDICQRGTSLTIQCQVDSQVTMMFWYRQQPGQSLTLIATANQGSEATYESGFVIDKFPISRPNLTFSTLTVSNMSPEDSSIYLCSGGRRQETQYFGPGTRLLVL.